This TCR beta chain was recorded in a study of T-cell memory formation after mild COVID-19. Study-wide points: Detection of some responders pre-infection suggested pre-existing cross-reactive memory T cells participated. Among CD4+ contracting clones, most were CM and EM, and CD8+ ones EMRA.

TCRdb analysed the 5' RACE reads with MiXCR anew, one entry per CDR3 protein. The table includes roughly 62,000 distinct CDR3 sequences, 9% to 9.5% detected once. There are a few counts of this clonotype. Its cognate antigen is unknown. The sequence derives from a man aged 18 to 30 who had mild COVID-19 (a few samples of this study predate the infection). Cell type and time point are not known. The specimen was PBMCs or a T cell subset sorted from them (not recorded which).

The DNA for the CDR3 is TGTGCCAGCAGTTTGCTCGGAGAGAGTATCCACTTT. Translated: CASSLLGESIHF. The chain is built from TRBV28 and TRBJ1-6; D not resolved. With 3 bases removed from V and 17 bases from J, the gap between germline ends came to 14 bases. The CDR3 runs to 12 residues. Germline assignment: CDR1 MDHEN and CDR2 SYDVKM. Full variable domain (missing parts from reference TRBV28 and TRBJ1-6): DVKVTQSSRYLVKRTGEKVFLECVQDMDHENMFWYRQDPGLGLRLIYFSYDVKMKEKGDIPEGYSVSREKKERFSLILESASTNQTSMYLCASSLLGESIHFGNGTRLTVT.